A selection of T cell receptor beta chains follows, all from one sample in a study of blood T cells in healthy people across ages. TCRdb reprocessed the 5' RACE reads via MiXCR and lists one record per CDR3 protein. This table holds about a million distinct CDR3 sequences, under 50% found once. Input material: blood. These receptors were obtained from a man aged 25-40 years in good health. Each CDR3 is given with its conserved first and last residue. D genes are given only for firm matches. The size entry is marked missing in some rows and otherwise reads once, few, many or a size class.

>TRBV5-5|-|TRBD1|TRBJ2-7
CASSETGAVLKQYF
TGTGCCAGCAGCGAGACAGGGGCAGTTCTCAAGCAGTACTTC
>TRBV12-3/TRBV12-4|-|-|TRBJ1-1
CASSSHHRVASAEAFF
TGTGCCAGCAGTTCGCACCACAGGGTTGCTTCGGCTGAAGCTTTCTTT
>TRBV7-2|few|-|TRBJ2-7
CASSLVGGGQGEQYF
TGTGCCAGCAGCTTAGTTGGGGGGGGGCAAGGCGAGCAGTACTTC
>TRBV6-2/TRBV6-3|-|-|TRBJ2-5
CASSGHPAVGWEQYF
TGTGCCAGCAGTGGACACCCGGCAGTGGGGTGGGAGCAGTACTTC
>TRBV25-1|-|-|TRBJ1-2
CASSFLRGGRYGYTF
TGTGCCAGCAGCTTCCTAAGGGGCGGGCGCTATGGCTACACCTTC
>TRBV12-3/TRBV12-4|-|-|TRBJ2-6
CASSPQNSGANVLTF
TGTGCCAGCAGTCCTCAAAACTCTGGGGCCAACGTCCTGACTTTC
>TRBV30|-|-|TRBJ2-3
CAWTVGTDTQYF
TGTGCCTGGACGGTAGGGACAGATACGCAGTATTTT
>TRBV2|-|-|TRBJ1-5
CASSTQGGNQPQHF
TGTGCCAGCAGCACTCAGGGAGGAAATCAGCCCCAGCATTTT
>TRBV20-1|-|-|TRBJ2-1
CSAPRGGLPYNEQFF
TGCAGTGCCCCTCGTGGGGGACTTCCATACAATGAGCAGTTCTTC
>TRBV6-6|-|-|TRBJ2-7
CASSYPGAYEQYF
TGTGCCAGCAGTTACCCAGGGGCCTACGAGCAGTACTTC
>TRBV18|few|TRBD1|TRBJ2-4
CASSPRVTGTKNIQYF
TGTGCCAGCTCACCGCGAGTGACAGGGACCAAAAACATTCAGTACTTC
>TRBV14|-|TRBD1|TRBJ2-7
CASSRGTGEGYEQYF
TGTGCCAGCAGCCGAGGGACAGGGGAAGGCTACGAGCAGTACTTC
>TRBV6-4|-|-|TRBJ2-1
CASSDGGPVNEQFF
TGTGCCAGCAGTGACGGGGGCCCGGTCAATGAGCAGTTCTTC
>TRBV28|-|-|TRBJ2-5
CASSLMGTRGGVEYF
TGTGCCAGCAGTTTAATGGGGACAAGGGGCGGCGTGGAGTACTTC
>TRBV12-3/TRBV12-4|few|TRBD1|TRBJ2-4
CASSFPGQANIQYF
TGTGCCAGCAGTTTCCCGGGACAGGCAAACATTCAGTACTTC
>TRBV6-5|-|-|TRBJ1-2
CASSYSGGTSYGYTF
TGTGCCAGCAGTTACTCTGGTGGGACCTCCTATGGCTACACCTTC
>TRBV7-2|-|TRBD1|TRBJ2-1
CASSFNRGHEQFF
TGTGCCAGCAGCTTCAACAGGGGCCATGAGCAGTTCTTC
>TRBV3-1|-|TRBD2|TRBJ2-2
CASSRTSGGNTGELFF
TGTGCCAGCAGTCGGACTAGCGGGGGGAACACCGGGGAGCTGTTTTTT
>TRBV25-1|-|-|TRBJ1-4
CASSDGRSITFKLFF
TGTGCCAGCAGCGACGGACGGTCTATCACCTTCAAACTGTTTTTT
>TRBV3-1|-|-|TRBJ2-5
CASSLSGAAETQYF
TGTGCCAGCAGCCTTTCGGGGGCCGCAGAGACCCAGTACTTC
>TRBV7-9|few|-|TRBJ1-1
CASSSTDYPRDGTEAFF
TGTGCCAGCAGCTCAACAGATTATCCTAGGGACGGTACTGAAGCTTTTTTT
>TRBV24-1|-|TRBD1|TRBJ2-3
CATSPGQGDRDTQYF
TGTGCCACCAGCCCGGGACAGGGGGATAGAGATACGCAGTATTTT
>TRBV7-2|few|TRBD2|TRBJ2-3
CASTGGLSTDTQYF
TGTGCCAGTACCGGGGGGTTAAGCACAGATACGCAGTATTTT
>TRBV20-1|few|TRBD1|TRBJ2-3
CSAGSPEGATDTQYF
TGCAGTGCTGGATCCCCCGAGGGGGCCACAGATACGCAGTATTTT
>TRBV7-8|-|-|TRBJ2-5
CASSLVGKWETQYF
TGTGCCAGCAGCTTAGTGGGGAAATGGGAGACCCAGTACTTC
>TRBV28|-|-|TRBJ2-7
CASRNTVYEQYF
TGTGCCAGCAGAAACACCGTTTACGAGCAGTACTTC
>TRBV30|-|-|TRBJ1-3
CAWSVAPLAGNTIYF
TGTGCCTGGAGTGTCGCGCCGCTCGCTGGAAACACCATATATTTT
>TRBV6-2/TRBV6-3|-|-|TRBJ2-5
CASSLAGGGHRQETQYF
TGTGCCAGCAGTTTAGCCGGGGGTGGACACCGCCAAGAGACCCAGTACTTC
>TRBV6-1|few|-|TRBJ2-5
CASSITGTAQETQYF
TGTGCCAGCAGTATCACCGGGACCGCCCAAGAGACCCAGTACTTC
>TRBV2|-|TRBD1|TRBJ2-7
CASSGPTGGSYEQYF
TGTGCCAGCAGCGGCCCGACAGGGGGCTCCTACGAGCAGTACTTC
>TRBV28|few|-|TRBJ2-3
CASSLLQITDTQYF
TGTGCCAGCAGTTTACTGCAGATAACAGATACGCAGTATTTT
>TRBV12-3/TRBV12-4|once|TRBD1|TRBJ2-5
CASSSDRGKRETQYF
TGTGCCAGCAGTAGTGACAGGGGAAAGAGGGAGACCCAGTACTTC
>TRBV7-9|-|-|TRBJ2-1
CASSLAGGSTYNEQFF
TGTGCCAGCAGCTTAGCGGGGGGTTCCACCTACAATGAGCAGTTCTTC
>TRBV18|-|-|TRBJ1-6
CASSTGRTKHNSPLHF
TGTGCCAGCTCCACCGGCAGGACTAAGCACAATTCACCCCTCCACTTT
>TRBV28|-|TRBD2|TRBJ2-1
CASSISSGAYNEQFF
TGTGCCAGCAGTATTTCTAGCGGGGCTTACAATGAGCAGTTCTTC
>TRBV29-1|few|-|TRBJ1-1
CSVRENTEAFF
TGCAGCGTTCGTGAGAACACTGAAGCTTTCTTT
>TRBV29-1|-|-|TRBJ1-5
CSVEAPGEPQHF
TGCAGCGTTGAAGCCCCTGGGGAGCCCCAGCATTTT
>TRBV3-1|-|-|TRBJ1-1
CASSQLQFPMNTEAFF
TGTGCCAGCAGCCAACTACAGTTCCCGATGAACACTGAAGCTTTCTTT
>TRBV4-2|-|-|TRBJ1-2
CASSQDRGPIGYTF
TGTGCCAGCAGCCAAGATCGGGGGCCTATCGGCTACACCTTC
>TRBV9|-|-|TRBJ2-3
CASSADPRVADTQYF
TGTGCCAGCAGCGCAGATCCTAGAGTTGCAGATACGCAGTATTTT
>TRBV11-2|once|-|TRBJ2-3
CASSETTGTLDTQYF
TGTGCCAGCAGCGAGACGACAGGTACCTTAGATACGCAGTATTTT
>TRBV28|-|-|TRBJ1-5
CASMAGVHNQPQHF
TGTGCCAGCATGGCAGGGGTCCACAATCAGCCCCAGCATTTT
>TRBV27|-|-|TRBJ1-1
CASSLIGAGTEAFF
TGTGCCAGCAGTTTAATCGGGGCGGGCACTGAAGCTTTCTTT
>TRBV20-1|-|-|TRBJ1-5
CSASYRTNSNQPQHF
TGCAGTGCTAGTTACAGGACAAATAGCAATCAGCCCCAGCATTTT